This T cell receptor beta chain was documented in a study of T cell repertoires in ileal Crohn's disease. Broader study findings: Clonal expansions were more frequent in active smokers than non-smokers at surgery.

CDR3 length: 14 amino acids. With V trimmed by 4 bases and J by 0 bases, 3 bases remained unmatched. Germline loops: CDR1 SQVTM, CDR2 ANQGSEA. TCRdb's copy holds only in-frame clones and misses some; the assay was immunoSEQ multiplex PCR. The table includes roughly 4,000 clones, approximately 80% detected once. Of note for this clone: Its antigen is as yet unknown.

The receptor comes from an adult with Crohn's disease. The sample comprised ileal tissue. V and J are TRBV29-1 and TRBJ1-1, with 9 bases aligning to TRBD1. The DNA of the CDR3 is TGCAGCGTTGGGACAGGGGCCCTGAACACTGAAGCTTTCTTT. Translating it yields CSVGTGALNTEAFF. Full variable domain (remainder filled in from reference TRBV29-1 and TRBJ1-1): SAVISQKPSRDICQRGTSLTIQCQVDSQVTMMFWYRQQPGQSLTLIATANQGSEATYESGFVIDKFPISRPNLTFSTLTVSNMSPEDSSIYLCSVGTGALNTEAFFGQGTRLTVV.